A selection of T cell receptor beta chains follows, all from one sample in a study of cytomegalovirus exposure and HLA in healthy donors. TCRdb's copy holds only in-frame clones and misses some; the assay was immunoSEQ multiplex PCR. The sample consists of more than 95,000 clones, around two thirds of them appearing once. The sequenced sample was PBMCs. These receptors all stem from a woman aged 40 to 50 in good health and CMV-seropositive. The CDR3 runs from the conserved cysteine through the conserved F or W. The D gene is left open where the match is weak. Rows give clone size only sometimes, using once, few, many, or a class for an expanded clone.

clone size,V gene,J gene,D gene,CDR3 protein,CDR3 DNA
.,TRBV6-1,TRBJ2-2,TRBD1,CASSVSQGIGELFF,TGTGCCAGCAGTGTATCACAGGGGATCGGGGAGCTGTTTTTT
.,TRBV18,TRBJ2-1,TRBD2,CASSPGTSSYNEQFF,TGTGCCAGCTCACCCGGGACTAGCAGTTACAATGAGCAGTTCTTC
.,TRBV27,TRBJ1-5,.,CASSVTGTLLSNQPQHF,TGTGCCAGCAGCGTCACCGGGACACTCCTTAGCAATCAGCCCCAGCATTTT
.,TRBV4-2,TRBJ2-7,TRBD2,CASSQGGLADSYEQYF,TGTGCCAGCAGCCAGGGTGGACTAGCGGACTCCTACGAGCAGTACTTC
.,TRBV7-2,TRBJ2-1,TRBD1,CASSSLFGQGASEQFF,TGTGCCAGCAGCTCCCTTTTCGGACAGGGGGCTAGTGAGCAGTTCTTC
.,TRBV4-2,TRBJ2-7,TRBD2,CASSQETSGRSLSYEQYF,TGTGCCAGCAGCCAAGAAACCAGCGGGAGGTCCCTCTCCTACGAGCAGTACTTC
.,TRBV27,TRBJ1-5,.,CASSFPSGPQHF,TGTGCCAGCAGTTTTCCGTCAGGACCCCAGCATTTT
.,TRBV27,TRBJ1-5,TRBD1,CASSSGTGNNQPQHF,TGTGCCAGCAGTTCGGGGACAGGGAACAATCAGCCCCAGCATTTT
few,TRBV19,TRBJ1-4,.,CASTPGGVSEKLFF,TGTGCCAGTACCCCGGGGGGGGTCAGTGAAAAACTGTTTTTT
once,TRBV7-8,TRBJ2-7,TRBD1,CASRGQGTVQYF,TGTGCCAGCAGGGGACAGGGGACAGTGCAGTACTTC
.,TRBV4-3,TRBJ1-2,TRBD1,CASSQEIPPGGTANYGYTF,TGCGCCAGCAGCCAAGAGATCCCACCGGGGGGGACAGCTAACTATGGCTACACCTTC
.,TRBV29-1,TRBJ1-1,TRBD1,CSAGQGGTYTEAFF,TGCAGCGCGGGACAGGGTGGAACCTACACTGAAGCTTTCTTT
.,TRBV6-5,TRBJ2-3,TRBD2,CASSWTSGNTDTQYF,TGTGCCAGCAGTTGGACTAGCGGGAATACAGATACGCAGTATTTT
few,TRBV2,TRBJ2-1,TRBD2,CASSGLAGDPTYNEQFF,TGTGCCAGCAGCGGGCTAGCGGGAGATCCGACCTACAATGAGCAGTTCTTC
.,TRBV29-1,TRBJ2-7,.,CSVQDRQSYEQYF,TGCAGCGTTCAAGACCGACAATCCTACGAGCAGTACTTC
.,TRBV6-5,TRBJ2-1,TRBD2,CASSPWEGLYNEQFF,TGTGCCAGCAGCCCCTGGGAGGGCCTCTACAATGAGCAGTTCTTC
.,TRBV5-1,TRBJ2-2,TRBD2,CASSLGTSGYTGELFF,TGCGCCAGCAGCTTAGGGACTAGCGGATACACCGGGGAGCTGTTTTTT
.,TRBV6-1,TRBJ2-7,TRBD2,CASSDRLAGRYEQYF,TGTGCCAGCAGTGACCGACTAGCGGGAAGATACGAGCAGTACTTC
.,TRBV19,TRBJ2-7,.,CASSMGDSRAYEQYF,TGTGCCAGTAGTATGGGGGACTCTAGGGCCTACGAGCAGTACTTC
.,TRBV6-1,TRBJ1-2,.,CASSSTEEARF,TGTGCCAGCAGCTCCACTGAGGAAGCCCGCTTC
few,TRBV19,TRBJ2-7,.,CASRDRRPGTRGLGTVYEQYF,TGTGCCAGTAGGGACAGGCGACCCGGGACTAGGGGCCTGGGTACGGTCTACGAGCAGTACTTC
.,TRBV20-1,TRBJ2-3,.,CSTADTQYF,TGCAGTACTGCAGATACGCAGTATTTT
.,TRBV7-3,TRBJ2-7,TRBD1,CASRGTGISYEQYF,TGTGCCAGCAGGGGGACAGGAATCTCCTACGAGCAGTACTTC
.,TRBV7-9,TRBJ2-2,.,CASSRQTANTGELFF,TGTGCCAGCAGCCGACAGACCGCTAACACCGGGGAGCTGTTTTTT
.,TRBV27,TRBJ2-7,.,CASSSTGISYEQYF,TGTGCCAGCAGTTCGACAGGAATTTCCTACGAGCAGTACTTC
.,TRBV27,TRBJ1-5,TRBD1,CASSPQGQLSNQPQHF,TGTGCCAGCAGTCCTCAGGGACAGCTTAGCAATCAGCCCCAGCATTTT
.,TRBV7-8,TRBJ1-5,.,CASSLIPGSNQPQHF,TGTGCCAGCAGCTTAATTCCGGGATCCAATCAGCCCCAGCATTTT
.,TRBV7-3,TRBJ2-7,.,CASSLGGAGPYEQYF,TGTGCCAGCAGCTTGGGGGGAGCCGGCCCCTACGAGCAGTACTTC
.,TRBV4-1,TRBJ1-4,.,CASSLTRDEKLFF,TGCGCCAGCAGCCTCACGAGGGATGAAAAACTGTTTTTT
.,TRBV11-2,TRBJ2-2,TRBD1,CASSQNRGQDTGELFF,TGTGCCAGCAGCCAAAACAGGGGGCAGGACACCGGGGAGCTGTTTTTT
.,TRBV11-2,TRBJ2-3,.,CASSFRTDTQYF,TGTGCCAGCAGCTTCCGGACAGATACGCAGTATTTT
few,TRBV9,TRBJ2-2,.,CASSSNKEGRNTGELFF,TGTGCCAGCAGTTCGAACAAGGAGGGCCGGAACACCGGGGAGCTGTTTTTT
.,TRBV19,TRBJ2-4,TRBD2,CASSSRLAGGLAKNIQYF,TGTGCCAGTAGTTCTAGACTAGCGGGAGGACTGGCCAAAAACATTCAGTACTTC
.,TRBV4-2,TRBJ1-2,.,CASSQAGEPGYTF,TGTGCCAGCAGCCAAGCAGGGGAACCTGGCTACACCTTC
.,TRBV18,TRBJ2-5,TRBD1,CASSLDRGPEETQYF,TGTGCCAGCTCTTTGGACAGGGGGCCGGAGGAGACCCAGTACTTC
few,TRBV9,TRBJ2-3,TRBD1,CASSVQGASSTDTQYF,TGTGCCAGCAGCGTACAGGGGGCCTCTAGCACAGATACGCAGTATTTT
.,TRBV7-2,TRBJ1-2,.,CASSAPREDYGYTF,TGTGCCAGCAGCGCCCCCCGTGAGGACTATGGCTACACCTTC
.,TRBV5-1,TRBJ2-1,.,CASSFGTQSSYNEQFF,TGCGCCAGCAGCTTTGGGACACAGAGCTCCTACAATGAGCAGTTCTTC
.,TRBV7-8,TRBJ2-7,.,CASSPRLTSYEQYF,TGTGCCAGCAGCCCCCGACTGACCTCCTACGAGCAGTACTTC